A single sample gave rise to the 24 T cell receptor beta chains below, sequenced in a study of T-cell reconstitution after alpha-beta-depleted transplantation in children. The TCRbeta library incorporated unique molecular identifiers. One entry per CDR3 protein, called by TCRdb with MiXCR from the PCR reads. This table holds 490,000 or so distinct CDR3 sequences, around an eighth found once. Sequences were derived from PBMCs from the stem cell graft donor, sampled from the stem cell graft. The receptors stem from a human donor who donated a stem cell graft to a child with combined immunodeficiency.

This clonotype was recorded a few times. The rearrangement joins TRBV12-3 or TRBV12-4 to TRBJ2-5; a possible D gene is TRBD2 (5 bases). This CDR3 comprises 11 residues. The V end was cut by 5 bases, the J end by 12 bases, with 13 bases between. The CDR3 loop reads CASSPGVAEYF. CDR3 DNA sequence: TGTGCCAGCAGTCCCGGGGTAGCCGAGTACTTC.

V is TRBV12-3 or TRBV12-4 and J is TRBJ1-4; D ambiguous. V dropped 3 bases and J dropped 8 bases, with 13 bases sitting between them. This CDR3 spans 14 amino acids. Here the CDR3 DNA reads TGTGCCAGCAGTTTTGAGGCTGCGGGCGAAAAACTGTTTTTT. This sequence encodes CASSFEAAGEKLFF.

The V and J genes are TRBV30 and TRBJ1-5; no clear D gene. The CDR3 totals 13 residues. CDR1 and CDR2 from the germline V gene are GTSNPN and SVGIG (reference sequence). V lost 0 bases, J lost 4 bases, and 7 bases lay in between. CDR3 in DNA: TGTGCCTGGAGTGTCTCCCCAAATCAGCCCCAGCATTTT. Translation: CAWSVSPNQPQHF.

The rearrangement uses TRBV6-4 and TRBJ2-1; TRBD2 agrees at 9 bases. CDR3 length equals 15 residues. The junction had 10 bases not matched to a gene; V was cut back by 3 bases and J by 10 bases. Germline CDR1 is MRHNA and CDR2 is SNTAGT. The CDR3 spells CASSESGLASEEQFF. The CDR3 nucleotides are TGTGCCAGCAGTGAATCAGGACTAGCGTCGGAGGAGCAGTTCTTC.

This clonotype was found many times. The rearrangement uses TRBV20-1 and TRBJ2-7, with 16 positions matching TRBD2. This CDR3 spans 14 amino acids. With 6 bases clipped from V and 6 bases from J, the junction kept 5 bases outside the gene matches. Germline V lookup: CDR1 DFQATT, CDR2 SNEGSKA (reference sequence). CDR3 coding DNA: TGCAGTGCCCAGGGACTAGCGGGGGGGCTCGAGCAGTACTTC. Its translation: CSAQGLAGGLEQYF.

V usage is TRBV20-1 and J usage is TRBJ2-1; TRBD2 matches 8 bases. This CDR3 region has 15 residues. After removal of 4 bases from V and 7 bases from J, the junction contained 12 bases not matched to a gene. Germline loops: CDR1 DFQATT, CDR2 SNEGSKA (reference sequence). The CDR3: CSAKDRGGLRNEQFF. The CDR3 nucleotides are TGCAGTGCTAAAGATCGGGGGGGCCTCAGGAATGAGCAGTTCTTC.

The gene calls are TRBV20-1 and TRBJ2-7; 10 bases fit TRBD2. The V and J ends lost 7 bases and 3 bases, in that order; junction bases with no gene match: 3. The CDR3 extends over 12 amino acids. Germline V lookup: CDR1 DFQATT, CDR2 SNEGSKA (reference sequence). This CDR3 reads CSGLAGGYEQYF. CDR3 in DNA: TGCAGTGGATTAGCGGGAGGCTACGAGCAGTACTTC.

Ten or more counts support this clonotype. V and J are TRBV5-1 and TRBJ2-1; TRBD1 aligns across 10 bases. V lost 0 bases, J lost 4 bases, and 1 base stayed unmatched. Germline CDR1 and CDR2: SGHRS and YFSETQ. This CDR3 region has 15 residues. CDR3 sequence reads: CASSLGQGAYNEQFF. The CDR3 DNA reads TGCGCCAGCAGCTTGGGACAGGGGGCTTACAATGAGCAGTTCTTC.

V is TRBV5-1 and J is TRBJ2-3, with TRBD1 identical over 8 bases. V was pared by 7 bases and J by 2 bases, with 6 bases of the junction left unmatched. This CDR3 is built from 14 residues. Germline CDR1 SGHRS, CDR2 YFSETQ. CDR3 loop: CASHQGAVTDTQYF. The CDR3 DNA follows: TGCGCCAGCCATCAGGGGGCCGTCACAGATACGCAGTATTTT.

This clonotype was seen only a few times. The rearrangement joins TRBV27 to TRBJ2-2, with D perhaps given as TRBD1 or TRBD2 (6 bases each). The CDR3 has 14 amino acids. V was trimmed by 6 bases and J by 6 bases, leaving 14 bases between them. The germline V gene has CDR1 MNHEY and CDR2 SMNVEV (reference sequence). The CDR3, as DNA: TGTGCCAGCAGAGGGGGGCAGGTCCCCGGGGAGCTGTTTTTT. Translated: CASRGGQVPGELFF.

This chain joins TRBV27 and TRBJ1-6; no definite D call. Per the germline V gene, CDR1 is MNHEY and CDR2 is SMNVEV (reference sequence). CDR3 length: 12 amino acids. Trimming shortened V by 5 bases and J by 2 bases, and 1 base separated the two germline ends. DNA for the CDR3: TGTGCCAGCAGTGCCTATAATTCACCCCTCCACTTT. Translating it yields CASSAYNSPLHF.

This clonotype was seen a few times. The chain recombines TRBV9 with TRBJ2-2, with 10 bases fitting TRBD2. The J segment lost 1 base and the V segment lost 0 bases, leaving 6 bases of the junction unmatched. Germline CDR1 and CDR2: SGDLS and YYNGEE. The CDR3 covers 18 residues. For the CDR3, the DNA is TGTGCCAGCAGCGTAGAAGGTAGCGGGAGGAAGAACACCGGGGAGCTGTTTTTT. Translating gives CASSVEGSGRKNTGELFF.

Here the CDR3 DNA reads TGTGCCAGCAGCTCGACAGGGCCCAAGGGTACGCAGTATTTT. This encodes CASSSTGPKGTQYF. The chain employs TRBV7-2 and TRBJ2-3, with TRBD1 identical over 7 bases. Per germline, CDR1 SGHTA and CDR2 FQGNSA. The CDR3 is made up of 14 amino acids. J gave up 8 bases and V 4 bases, and 9 bases lay outside the gene matches.

This clonotype appeared many times. The gene calls are TRBV29-1 and TRBJ2-1, with 10 bases aligning to TRBD2. The CDR3 is made up of 15 amino acids. Per germline, CDR1 SQVTM and CDR2 ANQGSEA. The ends lost 4 bases at V and 5 bases at J; junction bases unmatched: 8. The CDR3 loop reads CSVVPVAGGNNEQFF. In nucleotides, the CDR3 is TGCAGCGTTGTCCCGGTAGCGGGAGGAAACAATGAGCAGTTCTTC.

This clonotype came up a few times. The chain has TRBV10-3 and TRBJ2-3; D may be TRBD2 (6 bases). CDR3 size: 15 residues. V lost 7 bases and J 0 bases, leaving 14 bases between the germline ends. Germline V lookup: CDR1 ENHRY, CDR2 SYGVKD. The chain's CDR3 is CAIKIAETSTDTQYF. The CDR3 nucleotides are TGTGCCATCAAGATAGCGGAAACTAGCACAGATACGCAGTATTTT.

This clonotype was recorded a few times. The chain links TRBV5-1 to TRBJ2-4, with D perhaps matching TRBD2 (7 bases). V was clipped by 6 bases and J by 1 base, with 11 bases between them. The germline gives CDR1 SGHRS, CDR2 YFSETQ. The CDR3 runs to 14 residues. CDR3 coding DNA: TGCGCCAGCAAGGAGGGGGGGGCCAAAAACATTCAGTACTTC. It encodes CASKEGGAKNIQYF.

This clonotype was seen repeatedly, ten times or more. The genes are TRBV12-3 or TRBV12-4 and TRBJ2-1; TRBD1 matches 12 bases. V was pared by 6 bases and J by 10 bases, with 10 bases of the junction left unmatched. CDR3 length: 15 residues. The CDR3 here is CASSWGQGARGEQFF. For the CDR3, the DNA is TGTGCCAGCAGCTGGGGACAGGGGGCCCGAGGAGAGCAGTTCTTC.

Points on this clonotype: With a much larger clone just one base away, this may be a read error. The chain employs TRBV10-3 and TRBJ2-3; 9 bases fit TRBD1. V lost 1 base, J lost 2 bases, and 1 base stayed unmatched. This CDR3 is built from 15 residues. The germline gives CDR1 ENHRY, CDR2 SYGVKD. The CDR3 bases are TGTGCCATCAGTGAGTGGACAGGGGTCACAGATACGCAGTATTTT. This translates into CAISEWTGVTDTQYF.

The table lists this clonotype with many counts. This chain uses TRBV4-3 with TRBJ2-1; D unresolved. V was cut by 0 bases and J by 2 bases, with 11 bases left in between. The CDR3 length is 16 residues. Germline V gives CDR1 LGHNA, CDR2 YSLEER. Here the CDR3 DNA reads TGCGCCAGCAGCCAAGATCGGGTAACGCCCTACAATGAGCAGTTCTTC. Translating it yields CASSQDRVTPYNEQFF.

The J gene is TRBJ2-7, the V gene TRBV12-3 or TRBV12-4; possible D gene TRBD2, 5 bases. This CDR3 is 14 amino acids long. The V end was cut by 4 bases, the J end by 3 bases, with 13 bases between. In DNA, the CDR3 is TGTGCCAGCAGTTCCCCCGTCGGACTCTACGAGCAGTACTTC. Residues: CASSSPVGLYEQYF.

The chain is built from TRBV5-1 and TRBJ2-1; 8 nucleotides match TRBD1. The CDR3 sequence is 11 residues long. V lost 4 bases and J lost 15; bases outside the gene matches: 6. CDR1 and CDR2 (germline): SGHRS, YFSETQ. The CDR3 here is CASSTGQGRFF. DNA for the CDR3: TGCGCCAGCAGCACAGGACAGGGCCGGTTCTTC. The variable domain in full, completed from reference TRBV5-1 and TRBJ2-1, reads KAGVTQTPRYLIKTRGQQVTLSCSPISGHRSVSWYQQTPGQGLQFLFEYFSETQRNKGNFPGRFSGRQFSNSRSEMNVSTLELGDSALYLCASSTGQGRFFGPGTRLTVL.

This sequence joins TRBV7-8 and TRBJ2-1, with D unresolved. Germline loops: CDR1 SGHVS, CDR2 FQNEAQ. The CDR3 has 16 amino acids. V lost 6 bases and J 4 bases, leaving 19 bases between the germline ends. Written as DNA, the CDR3 is TGTGCCAGCAGTCAGGTCCGGGTTCGGGTGTACAATGAGCAGTTCTTC. This codes for CASSQVRVRVYNEQFF. The complete variable domain, with remaining parts taken from reference TRBV7-8 and TRBJ2-1, reads GAGVSQSPRYKVAKRGQDVALRCDPISGHVSLFWYQQALGQGPEFLTYFQNEAQLDKSGLPSDRFFAERPEGSVSTLKIQRTQQEDSAVYLCASSQVRVRVYNEQFFGPGTRLTVL.

This clonotype was counted many times. The chain recombines TRBV20-1 with TRBJ2-1; the match to TRBD2 covers 8 bases. In germline, CDR1 is DFQATT, CDR2 SNEGSKA (reference sequence). Trimming removed 0 bases from V and 1 base from J; junction bases left unmatched: 11. This CDR3 region has 18 residues. The CDR3 spells CSAREGLRASGSYNEQFF. The CDR3 DNA reads as TGCAGTGCTAGAGAAGGATTGAGGGCTAGCGGGTCCTACAATGAGCAGTTCTTC.

This chain joins TRBV19 and TRBJ1-4, with TRBD1 as a possible D gene (5 bases). The CDR3 runs to 15 residues. V lost 4 bases to trimming and J lost 5 bases, with 14 bases between them. The germline CDR1 and CDR2 sequences are LNHDA and SQIVND (reference sequence). This chain's CDR3 is CASSTTGTVNEKLFF. The DNA of the CDR3 is TGTGCCAGTAGTACCACCGGGACGGTGAATGAAAAACTGTTTTTT.